This is a list of T cell receptor beta chains from one sample in a study of lymphopenia after photon versus proton radiotherapy. This table comes from immunoSEQ multiplex PCR, and its TCRdb copy is limited to in-frame clones, with some not included. The data contain approximately 150,000 clones, about 88% of them seen just once; the ten biggest clones take up around 4.7%. The sequenced sample was peripheral blood, obtained from a patient treated with photon-based radiotherapy. Receptors were obtained from a man aged 50 to 59 with gastric cancer. CDR3s include the opening cysteine and the closing phenylalanine or tryptophan. The D gene is left open where the match is weak.

15,.,TRBV29-1,CSAPGQGVMNTEAFF
14,.,TRBV2,CASSEIDGPYEQYF
15,TRBD1,TRBV27,CASSHRRTGGFEQFF
16,.,TRBV6-5,CASSYKGGLYKNIQYF
15,.,TRBV4-2,CASSRDSFSYNEQFF
13,.,TRBV5-4,CASRRDSTDTQYF
13,.,TRBV27,CASSLSGANVLTF
14,.,TRBV5-6,CASSLDRWYNEQFF
16,.,TRBV19,CASSNTGRSGANVLTF
15,.,TRBV5-6,CASSFRGGDSYEQYF
17,TRBD1,TRBV7-2,CASSPDRVVGGANVLTF
13,.,TRBV29-1,CSVSGKAGNTIYF
14,.,TRBV6-5,CASSLDRPSYEQYF
13,TRBD1,TRBV7-9,CASSSTGEAEAFF
16,TRBD1,TRBV7-2,CASSLFGAGTAETQYF
14,TRBD1,TRBV4-3,CASSQETGYYGYTF
16,TRBD2,TRBV30,CAWSLTTSRRRSEQFF
13,.,TRBV6-5,CASNPDGSGEQYF
14,.,TRBV6-1,CVSRRTVVGGELFF
15,.,TRBV6-5,CASSEDNTFSYEQYF
13,.,TRBV2,CASSGDGSRGAFF
16,TRBD2,TRBV5-1,CASSLEGAGGGDTQYF
17,.,TRBV19,CASSLRRGLGPTGELFF
15,TRBD1,TRBV5-1,CASSPTGPSTDTQYF
15,TRBD1,TRBV9,CASSVATGTAYEQYF
15,TRBD2,TRBV5-1,CASSVGLADSYEQYF
16,TRBD1,TRBV6-1,CASSGRDRISTGELFF
15,TRBD1,TRBV7-9,CASSHRDRVTGELFF
14,.,TRBV6-1,CASTRGQLETEAFF
14,.,TRBV11-3,CASSELGLAGELFF
12,.,TRBV7-2,CASSKDLETQYF
17,.,TRBV4-3,CASSQDRGAGATYEQYF
18,TRBD2,TRBV27,CATTYGSSGSVPAGELFF
16,TRBD2,TRBV2,CASSEEVAGVRDTQYF
16,TRBD2,TRBV4-2,CASSQEGLAGADTQYF
14,.,TRBV7-9,CASSSTDSNQPQHF